The present TCR beta chain was sequenced within a study of blood T cell repertoires in COVID-19. Here immunoSEQ multiplex PCR was the method, and the copy in TCRdb shows in-frame clones only, minus some. The table lists around 370,000 clones, around 87% of them singletons. V trimming: 8 bases; J trimming: 2 bases; junction bases outside the gene matches: 13. The CDR3 has 17 residues. Germline CDR1 and CDR2: SEHNR and FQNEAQ (reference sequence). The sequence was collected from a young man with active or convalescent COVID-19. This chain joins TRBV7-9 and TRBJ1-3; the match to TRBD1 covers 9 bases. The sample taken for sequencing was peripheral blood. The CDR3 DNA reads TGTGCCAGCGGGGGGGACAGGGACGACACTACTGGAAACACCATATATTTT. Encoded protein: CASGGDRDDTTGNTIYF.